The 28 T cell receptor beta chains reported below all come from one sample, sequenced in a study of spatial heterogeneity in lung cancer. Time point: sample taken at primary tumor resection. TCRdb passed the 5' RACE reads through MiXCR, listing each CDR3 protein once. In the table there are about 48,000 distinct CDR3 sequences, less than 5.5% of which are singletons. The sample was PBMCs, taken at surgery. These receptors originate from a male donor with early-stage non-small cell lung cancer.

This clonotype was observed at least ten times. This chain connects TRBV2 to TRBJ2-1; 8 nucleotides agree with TRBD2. Germline V gives CDR1 SNHLY, CDR2 FYNNEI. CDR3 size: 15 residues. Trimming at V came to 3 bases and at J to 8 bases, leaving 9 bases not matched to a gene. The CDR3 DNA follows: TGTGCCAGCAGTGATTCCGGGAGGGGATGGGATGAGCAGTTCTTC. Its translation: CASSDSGRGWDEQFF.

The chain employs TRBV5-5 and TRBJ2-5, with 9 positions matching TRBD2. This CDR3 region has 16 residues. V lost 0 bases and J lost 1; bases outside the gene matches: 4. The germline gives CDR1 SGHKS, CDR2 YYEKEE (reference sequence). Written as DNA, the CDR3 is TGTGCCAGCAGCTTGGGGCTAGCGGGACTCCAAGAGACCCAGTACTTC. Translation gives CASSLGLAGLQETQYF.

There are many counts of this clonotype. This rearrangement joins TRBV12-3 or TRBV12-4 to TRBJ2-1, with a tentative D call TRBD1 (5 bases). This CDR3 comprises 14 residues. Trimming shortened V by 5 bases and J by 6 bases, and 14 bases separated the two germline ends. CDR3 DNA: TGTGCCAGCAGTCCATCAGGGATAGGCAATGAGCAGTTCTTC. Protein product: CASSPSGIGNEQFF.

The chain employs TRBV12-3 or TRBV12-4 and TRBJ2-5; D gene unclear. CDR3 size: 14 residues. Trimming took off 3 bases at V and 4 bases at J, with 12 bases between the two ends. The CDR3 sequence: CASSFGPPRETQYF. The CDR3 nucleotides read TGTGCCAGCAGTTTTGGGCCTCCAAGAGAGACCCAGTACTTC.

This clonotype appeared many times. V usage is TRBV15 and J usage is TRBJ1-1, with unresolved D. The germline CDR1 and CDR2 sequences are LNHNV and YYDKDF (reference sequence). The V end was cut by 1 base, the J end by 10 bases, with 13 bases between. The CDR3 totals 13 residues. For the CDR3, the DNA is TGTGCCACCAGCAGAGTAGGGTCGCGGGGAGCTTTCTTT. It translates to CATSRVGSRGAFF.

On this clonotype: A clone one base away is much larger, so this may be a read error. The chain uses TRBV27 and TRBJ2-3; D is unclear. Per germline, CDR1 MNHEY and CDR2 SMNVEV (reference sequence). There are 13 residues in the CDR3. The CDR3 nucleotides are TGTGCCAGGAGTTTCATACGCACAGATACGCAGTATTTT. This codes for CARSFIRTDTQYF.

This clonotype was seen a handful of times. The gene calls are TRBV7-2 and TRBJ1-1; a weak D match, TRBD1 (5 bases). Germline V gene data show CDR1 as SGHTA and CDR2 as FQGNSA. The CDR3 extends over 15 amino acids. Trimming stripped 2 bases from V and 0 bases from J, with 10 bases between. The CDR3 loop reads CASSLRQPMNTEAFF. For the CDR3, the DNA is TGTGCCAGCAGCTTAAGACAGCCCATGAACACTGAAGCTTTCTTT.

This clonotype was counted many times. The genes are TRBV9 and TRBJ2-1, with D perhaps TRBD1 (6 bases). V lost 0 bases and J 9 bases, leaving 16 bases between the germline ends. The length of the CDR3 is 15 residues. Germline V gene data show CDR1 as SGDLS and CDR2 as YYNGEE. CDR3 sequence reads: CASSVATGRKGEQFF. For the CDR3, the DNA is TGTGCCAGCAGCGTAGCGACAGGAAGGAAGGGTGAGCAGTTCTTC. Based on the CDR3 plus reference TRBV9 and TRBJ2-1, the full variable domain is DSGVTQTPKHLITATGQRVTLRCSPRSGDLSVYWYQQSLDQGLQFLIQYYNGEERAKGNILERFSAQQFPDLHSELNLSSLELGDSALYFCASSVATGRKGEQFFGPGTRLTVL.

This clonotype was seen at least ten times. The chain links TRBV7-2 to TRBJ2-1, with 7 bases matching TRBD1. Germline CDR1 is SGHTA and CDR2 is FQGNSA. V shed 5 bases, J shed 4 bases, and the junction held 8 bases outside the gene matches. The CDR3 loop spans 15 amino acids. CDR3 region: CASSQPGQLYNEQFF. In DNA, the CDR3 is TGTGCCAGCAGCCAACCGGGACAGCTTTACAATGAGCAGTTCTTC.

This clonotype was counted ten times or more. The chain joins TRBV20-1 to TRBJ2-7; 7 positions match TRBD1. CDR1 is DFQATT and CDR2 is SNEGSKA in the germline V gene (reference sequence). V shed 6 bases and J 2 bases; nucleotides not matched to a gene: 7. This CDR3 comprises 13 residues. CDR3 loop: CSANTGDAYEQYF. CDR3 bases: TGCAGTGCAAACACAGGGGACGCCTACGAGCAGTACTTC.

This clonotype was seen ten or more times. CDR3 in amino acids: CASSPLGYEQYF. The CDR3 region has the DNA TGTGCCAGCAGCCCCCTGGGCTACGAGCAGTACTTC. This rearrangement joins TRBV7-2 to TRBJ2-7; no firm D call. The germline V and J ends were trimmed by 5 bases and 3 bases, with 8 bases remaining between them. From germline, CDR1 is SGHTA and CDR2 FQGNSA. This CDR3 has 12 residues.

This clonotype was counted at least ten times. The rearrangement joins TRBV5-1 to TRBJ2-5; 8 positions agree with TRBD1. The germline V gene encodes CDR1 SGHRS and CDR2 YFSETQ. J was trimmed by 0 bases and V by 4 bases; bases with no gene match: 11. The CDR3 length is 17 residues. CDR3 nucleotide sequence: TGCGCCAGCAGCGTAGGACAGGGAGCTCGGTACCAAGAGACCCAGTACTTC. It translates to CASSVGQGARYQETQYF.

This chain joins TRBV20-1 and TRBJ2-6; TRBD2 might be the D (6 bases). CDR1 and CDR2 from the germline V gene are DFQATT and SNEGSKA (reference sequence). The V and J ends lost 1 base and 0 bases respectively, with 13 bases between them. This CDR3 comprises 17 residues. The CDR3 region has the DNA TGCAGTGCTAGAGCACCACTCGGGGGCTCTGGGGCCAACGTCCTGACTTTC. Its translation is CSARAPLGGSGANVLTF.

This clonotype was detected only a few times. The gene calls are TRBV20-1 and TRBJ2-5, with D tentatively TRBD1 (5 bases). The CDR3 covers 13 residues. Germline assignment: CDR1 DFQATT and CDR2 SNEGSKA (reference sequence). V was cut by 7 bases and J by 3 bases, with 15 bases left in between. The CDR3 protein is CSVLGQAEETQYF. The CDR3 nucleotides are TGCAGTGTTCTGGGGCAGGCGGAAGAGACCCAGTACTTC.

In its sample, this clonotype was seen many times. The V gene is TRBV5-1, the J gene TRBJ2-3, with TRBD1 as a possible D gene (5 bases). This CDR3 spans 12 amino acids. Trimming removed 8 bases from V and 1 base from J, with 8 bases in between. CDR1 is SGHRS, CDR2 YFSETQ, per germline. CDR3: CASTQGTDTQYF. The CDR3 DNA reads as TGCGCCAGTACACAGGGCACAGATACGCAGTATTTT.

This clonotype was recorded at least ten times. This rearrangement joins TRBV20-1 to TRBJ1-4; D is unresolved. Per germline, CDR1 DFQATT and CDR2 SNEGSKA (reference sequence). V was shortened by 2 bases and J by 0 bases, with 7 bases between the two germline ends. The length of the CDR3 is 14 residues. The DNA of the CDR3 is TGCAGTGCTAGAACCGGGGCAACTAATGAAAAACTGTTTTTT. Translation: CSARTGATNEKLFF.

In this sample, this clonotype turned up a few times. The chain combines TRBV7-9 with TRBJ1-4, with a weak D call TRBD1 (5 bases). Germline CDR1 and CDR2: SEHNR and FQNEAQ (reference sequence). The CDR3 has 16 residues. The V gene lost 1 base and the J gene lost 3 bases, with 12 bases spanning the gap. Here the CDR3 DNA reads TGTGCCAGCAGCTTAGGCCTAGGGGTTGCTAATGAAAAACTGTTTTTT. It is translated as CASSLGLGVANEKLFF.

This clonotype has ten or more counts. The chain has TRBV7-8 and TRBJ1-1; no definite D call. CDR3 length: 16 residues. Trimming took off 1 base at V and 5 bases at J, with 17 bases between the two ends. CDR1 is SGHVS, CDR2 FQNEAQ, per germline. The CDR3 is CASSLGIAGSRTEAFF. The CDR3 DNA is TGTGCCAGCAGCTTAGGGATTGCGGGGAGTCGGACTGAAGCTTTCTTT.

In its sample, this clonotype was seen many times. J is TRBJ2-1 and V is TRBV27; a weak D match, TRBD2 (6 bases). Germline CDR1 and CDR2: MNHEY and SMNVEV (reference sequence). Trimming removed 2 bases at V and 10 bases at J, with 12 bases between. The CDR3 has 13 residues. CDR3 DNA: TGTGCCAGCAGTTTACTGGGAGGAGGGGAGCAGTTCTTC. This sequence encodes CASSLLGGGEQFF.

J is TRBJ1-4 and V is TRBV29-1; possible D gene TRBD1, 6 bases. The CDR3 extends over 13 amino acids. Germline CDR1 reads SQVTM; CDR2 reads ANQGSEA. The ends were cut back, 7 bases at V and 5 bases at J, with 14 bases in the middle. The CDR3 loop is CSAAAGDNEKLFF. The CDR3 nucleotides read TGCAGCGCCGCAGCAGGGGACAATGAAAAACTGTTTTTT.

This clonotype has ten or more counts. The V and J genes are TRBV29-1 and TRBJ2-1; 11 nucleotides line up with TRBD2. This CDR3 is built from 15 residues. Germline loops: CDR1 SQVTM, CDR2 ANQGSEA. V gave up 4 bases and J gave up 2 bases; unmatched junction bases: 4. CDR3 sequence reads: CSVGGLAATYNEQFF. The CDR3 nucleotides read TGCAGCGTTGGGGGACTAGCGGCTACCTACAATGAGCAGTTCTTC.

This clonotype appeared many times. The CDR3 DNA reads as TGTGCCAGCAGTGAAGATGTCATCCTAGGGTACGAGCAGTACTTC. Translating gives CASSEDVILGYEQYF. The chain is built from TRBV2 and TRBJ2-7; the D is unclear. The CDR3 is made up of 15 amino acids. Trimming removed 1 base at V and 4 bases at J, with 14 bases between. Germline lookup yields CDR1 SNHLY and CDR2 FYNNEI.

This clonotype was counted many times. V usage is TRBV15 and J usage is TRBJ2-7; TRBD2 matches at 13 bases. Germline V gene sequence: CDR1 LNHNV, CDR2 YYDKDF (reference sequence). This CDR3 is built from 15 residues. The trim removed 5 bases at V and 2 bases at J, leaving 3 bases unmatched. CDR3 DNA: TGTGCCACCAGCGTTGGACTAGCGGGGGCCTACGAGCAGTACTTC. Translating gives CATSVGLAGAYEQYF.

To note about this clonotype: A much larger clone differs from this one at a single base, so this may be a read error. This chain joins TRBV5-1 and TRBJ2-5; TRBD1 is a possible D gene (5 bases). Germline CDR1 reads SGHRS; CDR2 reads YFSETQ. The CDR3 is made up of 12 amino acids. The chain's CDR3 is CVSSLDKGTQYF. CDR3 nucleotide sequence: TGCGTCAGCAGCTTGGACAAGGGGACCCAGTACTTC. Drawing the rest from reference TRBV5-1 and TRBJ2-5, the complete variable domain is KAGVTQTPRYLIKTRGQQVTLSCSPISGHRSVSWYQQTPGQGLQFLFEYFSETQRNKGNFPGRFSGRQFSNSRSEMNVSTLELGDSALYLCVSSLDKGTQYFGPGTRLLVL.

This clonotype was seen ten or more times. The chain has TRBV20-1 and TRBJ2-7; 9 bases are shared with TRBD2. J was trimmed by 3 bases and V by 0 bases; bases with no gene match: 6. The CDR3 loop spans 15 amino acids. Per germline, CDR1 DFQATT and CDR2 SNEGSKA (reference sequence). CDR3 protein: CSARDRLAGFYEQYF. The CDR3 region has the DNA TGCAGTGCTAGAGATAGGCTAGCGGGGTTCTACGAGCAGTACTTC.

The rearrangement links TRBV28 to TRBJ2-3, with D tentatively TRBD2 (6 bases). Trimming removed 2 bases at V and 0 bases at J, with 15 bases between. The germline V gene encodes CDR1 MDHEN and CDR2 SYDVKM. CDR3 length: 17 amino acids. CDR3 in amino acids: CASSLIPSDISTDTQYF. The CDR3 DNA reads as TGTGCCAGCAGTTTAATTCCTAGCGACATTAGCACAGATACGCAGTATTTT.

This clonotype was seen ten or more times. J is TRBJ2-3 and V is TRBV4-1; 10 nucleotides match TRBD2. The trim removed 0 bases at V and 4 bases at J, leaving 4 bases unmatched. The CDR3 runs 16 residues. Per the germline V gene, CDR1 is MGHRA and CDR2 is YSYEKL. DNA for the CDR3: TGCGCCAGCAGCCAAGATGGGAGCGGGAGGGCAGATACGCAGTATTTT. Encoded protein: CASSQDGSGRADTQYF.

The gene calls are TRBV3-1 and TRBJ2-7; 10 bases agree with TRBD2. CDR3 length: 15 residues. Germline V gives CDR1 LGHDT, CDR2 YNNKEL (reference sequence). The V segment lost 2 bases and the J segment 7 bases; nucleotides outside the gene matches: 8. CDR3 nucleotide sequence: TGTGCCAGCAGCCAACGCCTAGCGGGAGTGGGTGAGCAGTACTTC. This translates into CASSQRLAGVGEQYF.